Here is one TCR beta chain with its context. The junction departs from the called germline gene at one end, perhaps through a read error. The authors ran a second PCR of roughly 6 to 12 cycles using a sample-barcoded 5' primer and a J-beta primer mix. TCRdb processed the 5' RACE reads anew with MiXCR; each CDR3 protein has one entry. Here the sample spans 500,000 to 650,000 distinct CDR3 sequences, about 29% being singletons. These data are taken from a study of blood T cells in healthy people across ages. These data were also filed under a second study, of T cells of mothers and their children. That work states: Thymic selection shapes TCR recombination output similarly in related and unrelated pairs.

The sample taken for sequencing was blood. The clonotype comes from a boy aged 2 to 10 in good health.

CDR3: CASSFGGTLPLF. The CDR3 DNA sequence: TGTGCCAGCAGTTTCGGGGGGACCCTTCCCCTCTTC. This sequence joins TRBV12-3 or TRBV12-4 and TRBJ2-7; 7 nucleotides agree with TRBD2. This CDR3 comprises 12 residues.